This T cell receptor beta chain was recovered during a study of CD8 T cells in ankylosing spondylitis. MiXCR was run by TCRdb on the 5' RACE reads, yielding one entry per CDR3 protein. The table includes hundreds of thousands of distinct CDR3 sequences, less than 25% detected once. Comments on this clonotype: Antigen: not known.

Study conclusions and caveats: Matched ankylosing spondylitis synovial fluid reportedly contained a significantly enriched population of disease-linked clones.

V trimming: 0 bases; J trimming: 6 bases; junction bases outside the gene matches: 6. The CDR3 loop spans 15 amino acids. Germline loops: CDR1 SGHDT, CDR2 YYEEEE. The chain couples TRBV5-6 to TRBJ2-3; 8 bases match TRBD1. The sequenced material came from blood, either unsorted or a sorted T cell fraction (not recorded which). The clonotype originates from a female donor with ankylosing spondylitis or in good health (not recorded which). CDR3 region: CASSLATGDSDTQYF. In nucleotides, the CDR3 is TGTGCCAGCAGCTTGGCGACAGGGGATTCGGATACGCAGTATTTT. The whole variable domain, remainder taken from reference TRBV5-6 and TRBJ2-3, is DAGVTQSPTHLIKTRGQQVTLRCSPKSGHDTVSWYQQALGQGPQFIFQYYEEEERQRGNFPDRFSGHQFPNYSSELNVNALLLGDSALYLCASSLATGDSDTQYFGPGTRLTVL.